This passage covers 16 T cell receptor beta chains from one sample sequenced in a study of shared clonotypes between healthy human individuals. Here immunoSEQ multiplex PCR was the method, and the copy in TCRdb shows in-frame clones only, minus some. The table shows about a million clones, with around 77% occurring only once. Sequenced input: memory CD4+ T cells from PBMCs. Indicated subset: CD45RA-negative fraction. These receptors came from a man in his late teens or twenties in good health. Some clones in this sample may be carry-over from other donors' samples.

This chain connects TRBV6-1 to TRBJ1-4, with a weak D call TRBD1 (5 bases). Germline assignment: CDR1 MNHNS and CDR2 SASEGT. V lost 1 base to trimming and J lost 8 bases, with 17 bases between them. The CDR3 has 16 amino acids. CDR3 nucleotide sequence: TGTGCCAGCAGTGAAGGGGGTGGGGCGCTCGGGGAAAAACTGTTTTTT. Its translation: CASSEGGGALGEKLFF.

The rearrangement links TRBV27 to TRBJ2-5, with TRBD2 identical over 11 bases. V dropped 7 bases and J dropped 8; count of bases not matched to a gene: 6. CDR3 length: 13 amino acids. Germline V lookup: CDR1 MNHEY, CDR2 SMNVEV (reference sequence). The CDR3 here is CASKLAGVGTQYF. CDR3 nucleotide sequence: TGTGCCAGCAAACTAGCGGGAGTCGGCACCCAGTACTTC.

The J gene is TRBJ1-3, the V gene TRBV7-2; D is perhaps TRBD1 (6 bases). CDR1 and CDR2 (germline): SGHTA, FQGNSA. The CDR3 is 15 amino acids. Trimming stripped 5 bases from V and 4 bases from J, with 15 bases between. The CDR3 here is CASSPLGGWGNTIYF. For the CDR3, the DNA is TGTGCCAGCAGCCCCCTAGGGGGATGGGGAAACACCATATATTTT.

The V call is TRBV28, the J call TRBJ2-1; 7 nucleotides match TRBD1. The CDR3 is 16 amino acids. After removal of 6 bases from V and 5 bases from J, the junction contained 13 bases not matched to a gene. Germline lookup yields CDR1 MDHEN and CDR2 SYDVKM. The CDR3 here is CASRPPLDRIHNEQFF. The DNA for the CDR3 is TGTGCCAGCAGGCCCCCGCTGGACAGGATCCACAATGAGCAGTTCTTC.

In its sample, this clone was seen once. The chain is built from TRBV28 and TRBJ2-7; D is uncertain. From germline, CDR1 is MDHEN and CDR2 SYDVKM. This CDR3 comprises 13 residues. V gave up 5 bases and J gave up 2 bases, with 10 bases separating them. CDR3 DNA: TGTGCCAGCAGTCTCCGTGTGACCTACGAGCAGTACTTC. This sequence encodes CASSLRVTYEQYF.

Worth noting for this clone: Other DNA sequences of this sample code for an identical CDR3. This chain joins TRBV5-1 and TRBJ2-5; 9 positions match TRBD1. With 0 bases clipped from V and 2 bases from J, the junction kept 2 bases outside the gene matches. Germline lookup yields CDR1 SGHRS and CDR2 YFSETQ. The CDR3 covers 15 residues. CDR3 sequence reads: CASSLDRGRQETQYF. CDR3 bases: TGCGCCAGCAGCTTGGACAGGGGGCGGCAAGAGACCCAGTACTTC.

Here the CDR3 DNA reads TGTGCCAGCAGACACGACAGATTGGGCAATCAGCCCCAGCATTTT. Translated, it gives CASRHDRLGNQPQHF. This chain connects TRBV28 to TRBJ1-5, with D perhaps matching TRBD1 (5 bases). This CDR3 has 15 amino acids. Germline assignment: CDR1 MDHEN and CDR2 SYDVKM. Trimming left V 6 bases short and J 2 bases short, with 14 bases between.

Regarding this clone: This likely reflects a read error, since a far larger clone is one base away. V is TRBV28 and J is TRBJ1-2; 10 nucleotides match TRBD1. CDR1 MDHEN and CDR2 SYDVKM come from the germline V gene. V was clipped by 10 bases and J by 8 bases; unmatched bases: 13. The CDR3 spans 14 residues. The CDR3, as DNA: TGTGCCAACAAGGAACGACAGGGGGCTCAGGGCTACACCTTC. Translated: CANKERQGAQGYTF.

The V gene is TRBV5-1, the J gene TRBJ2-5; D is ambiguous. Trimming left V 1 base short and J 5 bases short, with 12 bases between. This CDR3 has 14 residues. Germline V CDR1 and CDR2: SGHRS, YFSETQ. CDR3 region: CASSLFSAEETQYF. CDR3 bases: TGCGCCAGCAGCTTGTTTTCAGCAGAGGAGACCCAGTACTTC. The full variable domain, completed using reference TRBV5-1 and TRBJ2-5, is KAGVTQTPRYLIKTRGQQVTLSCSPISGHRSVSWYQQTPGQGLQFLFEYFSETQRNKGNFPGRFSGRQFSNSRSEMNVSTLELGDSALYLCASSLFSAEETQYFGPGTRLLVL.

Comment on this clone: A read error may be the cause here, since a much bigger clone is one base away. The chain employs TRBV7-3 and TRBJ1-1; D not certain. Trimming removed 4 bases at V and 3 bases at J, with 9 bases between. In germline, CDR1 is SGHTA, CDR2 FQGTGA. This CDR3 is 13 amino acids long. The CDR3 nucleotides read TGTGCCAGCAGCTCAGCGTGGGACACTGAAGCTTTCTTT. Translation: CASSSAWDTEAFF.

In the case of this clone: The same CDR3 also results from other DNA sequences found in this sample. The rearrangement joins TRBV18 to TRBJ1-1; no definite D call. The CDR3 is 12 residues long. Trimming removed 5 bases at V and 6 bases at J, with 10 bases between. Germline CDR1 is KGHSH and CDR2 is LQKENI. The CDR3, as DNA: TGTGCCAGCTCAACGACCGGACCTGAAGCTTTCTTT. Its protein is CASSTTGPEAFF.

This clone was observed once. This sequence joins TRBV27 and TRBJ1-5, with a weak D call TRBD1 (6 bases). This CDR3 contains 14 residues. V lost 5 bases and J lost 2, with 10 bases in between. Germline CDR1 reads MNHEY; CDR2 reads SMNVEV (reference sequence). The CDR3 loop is CASSHNRGNQPQHF. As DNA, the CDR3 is TGTGCCAGCAGTCACAACAGGGGCAATCAGCCCCAGCATTTT.

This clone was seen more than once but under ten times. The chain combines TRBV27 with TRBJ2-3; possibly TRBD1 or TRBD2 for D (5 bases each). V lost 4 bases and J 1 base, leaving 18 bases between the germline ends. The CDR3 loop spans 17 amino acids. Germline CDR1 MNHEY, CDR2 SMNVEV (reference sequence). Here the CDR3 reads CASSSPGRAGGTDTQYF. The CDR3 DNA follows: TGTGCCAGCAGTTCGCCAGGGCGAGCCGGGGGCACAGATACGCAGTATTTT.

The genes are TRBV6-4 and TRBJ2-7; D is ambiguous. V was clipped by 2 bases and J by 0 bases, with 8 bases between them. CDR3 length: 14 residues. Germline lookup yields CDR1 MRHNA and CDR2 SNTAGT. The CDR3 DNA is TGTGCCAGCAGTGACAGAAAGAGCTCCTACGAGCAGTACTTC. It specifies CASSDRKSSYEQYF.

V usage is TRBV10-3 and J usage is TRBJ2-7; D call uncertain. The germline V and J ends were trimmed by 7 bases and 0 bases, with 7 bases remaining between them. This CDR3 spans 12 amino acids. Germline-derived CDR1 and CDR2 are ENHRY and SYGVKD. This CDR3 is CAITDSSYEQYF. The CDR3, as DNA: TGTGCCATCACCGATAGCTCCTACGAGCAGTACTTC.

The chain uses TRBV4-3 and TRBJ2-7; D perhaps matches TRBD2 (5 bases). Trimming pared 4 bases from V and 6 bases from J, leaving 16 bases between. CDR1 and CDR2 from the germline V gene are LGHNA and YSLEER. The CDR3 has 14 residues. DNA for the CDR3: TGCGCCAGCAGCCTCGAGGGCGGAAAGGGCGAGCAGTACTTC. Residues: CASSLEGGKGEQYF.